This T cell receptor (beta chain) is drawn from a study of STAT5B mutations in CD4+ large granular lymphocyte leukemia. The CDR3 runs to 14 residues. The germline CDR1 and CDR2 sequences are SGHAT and FQNNGV. V lost 8 bases to trimming and J lost 0 bases, with 14 bases between them. Study findings and constraints: Approximately 25% of private leukemic clonotypes occurred rarely in other patients' non-leukemic repertoires. Without putative leukemic clones, patient CD4-sorted repertoires remained more clonal than healthy CD4+ repertoires.

In regard to this clone: Its antigen is still unknown.

Profiled with immunoSEQ multiplex PCR; TCRdb holds only in-frame clones, not every one. The table has fewer than 45,000 clones, around 86% seen once. The clonotype was recovered from a human donor in good health. The rearrangement uses TRBV11-2 and TRBJ2-7; tentative D call: TRBD2 (6 bases). The material sequenced was CD4+ T cells from blood buffy coats. This CDR3 is CASRRRESSYEQYF. DNA for the CDR3: TGTGCCAGCCGCCGTCGGGAGAGCTCCTACGAGCAGTACTTC.